A selection of T cell receptor beta chains follows, all from one sample in a study of CD8+CD57+ T cells in acquired aplastic anemia. TCRdb independently ran MiXCR on the reads; one entry per CDR3 protein. The sample lists some 200,000 distinct CDR3 sequences, around 60% occurring once. Sequencing was carried out using sorted CD4+, CD8+, or CD8+CD57+ T cells (not recorded which) from PBMCs. These receptors all come from a human donor in good health. Both conserved end residues are part of each CDR3. The order of the fields is V gene, J gene, clone size, D gene, CDR3 protein, CDR3 DNA. A D gene is named only where the DNA matches it firmly. Size tells how often a clone was seen (once, few, many) or the class of an expanded clone, and some rows leave it out.

v_call: TRBV7-2
j_call: TRBJ2-7
clone_size: -
d_call: -
cdr3_aa: CASSPIYGTYEQYF
cdr3_nt: TGTGCCAGCAGCCCAATTTACGGGACCTACGAGCAGTACTTC

v_call: TRBV5-1
j_call: TRBJ2-3
clone_size: -
d_call: -
cdr3_aa: CASSLPTGKADTQYF
cdr3_nt: TGTGCCAGCAGCTTACCCACAGGGAAGGCAGATACGCAGTATTTT

v_call: TRBV19
j_call: TRBJ2-3
clone_size: -
d_call: -
cdr3_aa: CASSIGGRGTTDTQYF
cdr3_nt: TGTGCCAGTAGTATAGGGGGGCGGGGGACCACAGATACGCAGTATTTT

v_call: TRBV20-1
j_call: TRBJ2-1
clone_size: -
d_call: -
cdr3_aa: CSASSNEQFF
cdr3_nt: TGCAGTGCTAGTTCCAATGAGCAGTTCTTC

v_call: TRBV5-8
j_call: TRBJ1-6
clone_size: -
d_call: -
cdr3_aa: CASSLEVYNSPLHF
cdr3_nt: TGTGCCAGCAGCTTGGAGGTGTATAATTCACCCCTCCACTTT

v_call: TRBV15
j_call: TRBJ2-1
clone_size: -
d_call: TRBD1
cdr3_aa: CATSSSRSGQGGYEQFF
cdr3_nt: TGTGCCACCAGCAGCTCCAGGTCGGGACAGGGGGGGTATGAGCAGTTCTTC

v_call: TRBV19
j_call: TRBJ1-5
clone_size: once
d_call: TRBD1
cdr3_aa: CASSTRQGGQPQHF
cdr3_nt: TGTGCCAGTAGTACCCGACAGGGCGGGCAGCCCCAGCATTTT

v_call: TRBV7-8
j_call: TRBJ1-2
clone_size: few
d_call: -
cdr3_aa: CASSPQDYGYTF
cdr3_nt: TGTGCCAGCAGTCCGCAGGACTATGGCTACACCTTC

v_call: TRBV2
j_call: TRBJ2-2
clone_size: -
d_call: -
cdr3_aa: CASSDVRNTGELFF
cdr3_nt: TGTGCCAGCAGTGATGTCAGGAACACCGGGGAGCTGTTTTTT

v_call: TRBV25-1
j_call: TRBJ2-7
clone_size: -
d_call: TRBD2
cdr3_aa: CASSFEGLDEQYF
cdr3_nt: TGTGCCAGCAGTTTCGAGGGACTAGACGAGCAGTACTTC

v_call: TRBV24-1
j_call: TRBJ2-7
clone_size: once
d_call: TRBD1
cdr3_aa: CATSDPSRTGTAYEQYF
cdr3_nt: TGTGCCACCAGTGATCCCTCCAGGACAGGGACCGCCTACGAGCAGTACTTC

v_call: TRBV6-1
j_call: TRBJ2-3
clone_size: once
d_call: -
cdr3_aa: CASSYSIGSTTDTQYF
cdr3_nt: TGTGCCAGCAGTTACTCGATTGGCAGCACCACAGATACGCAGTATTTT

v_call: TRBV24-1
j_call: TRBJ2-7
clone_size: -
d_call: TRBD1
cdr3_aa: CATSDLTDYRGLRNEQYF
cdr3_nt: TGTGCCACCAGTGATCTCACCGACTACAGGGGGCTTAGGAACGAGCAGTACTTC

v_call: TRBV19
j_call: TRBJ1-6
clone_size: -
d_call: TRBD1
cdr3_aa: CASRRGTGGNSPLHF
cdr3_nt: TGTGCCAGTAGGAGAGGGACAGGGGGGAATTCACCCCTCCACTTT

v_call: TRBV29-1
j_call: TRBJ1-1
clone_size: few
d_call: -
cdr3_aa: CSVRTVNTEAFF
cdr3_nt: TGCAGCGTGAGGACCGTAAACACTGAAGCTTTCTTT

v_call: TRBV12-3/TRBV12-4
j_call: TRBJ1-1
clone_size: -
d_call: -
cdr3_aa: CASSLWGTEAFF
cdr3_nt: TGTGCCAGCAGTTTATGGGGTACTGAAGCTTTCTTT

v_call: TRBV6-2/TRBV6-3
j_call: TRBJ1-5
clone_size: -
d_call: -
cdr3_aa: CASSYRGREDQPQHF
cdr3_nt: TGTGCCAGCAGTTACCGGGGCAGGGAGGATCAGCCCCAGCATTTT

v_call: TRBV5-1
j_call: TRBJ2-7
clone_size: -
d_call: -
cdr3_aa: CASSLGVQSMLAYEQYF
cdr3_nt: TGCGCCAGCAGCTTGGGGGTCCAGTCGATGTTAGCCTACGAGCAGTACTTC

v_call: TRBV7-6
j_call: TRBJ2-2
clone_size: -
d_call: -
cdr3_aa: CASSPQADTGELFF
cdr3_nt: TGTGCCAGCAGCCCCCAAGCGGACACCGGGGAGCTGTTCTTT

v_call: TRBV11-3
j_call: TRBJ1-1
clone_size: many
d_call: TRBD1
cdr3_aa: CASSLGGTENTEAFF
cdr3_nt: TGTGCCAGCAGCTTAGGGGGGACAGAGAACACTGAAGCTTTCTTT

v_call: TRBV4-2
j_call: TRBJ1-4
clone_size: -
d_call: -
cdr3_aa: CASSLSTVVEEKLFF
cdr3_nt: TGTGCCAGCAGCTTATCGACAGTGGTGGAGGAAAAACTGTTTTTT

v_call: TRBV5-1
j_call: TRBJ2-5
clone_size: once
d_call: -
cdr3_aa: CASSLGQQETQCF
cdr3_nt: TGTGCCAGCAGCCTCGGGCAGCAAGAGACCCAGTGCTTC

v_call: TRBV30
j_call: TRBJ1-2
clone_size: -
d_call: TRBD1
cdr3_aa: CAWTPGQGKGYGYTF
cdr3_nt: TGTGCCTGGACCCCGGGACAGGGTAAGGGCTATGGCTACACCTTC

v_call: TRBV9
j_call: TRBJ2-7
clone_size: -
d_call: TRBD2
cdr3_aa: CASSASGGAEQYF
cdr3_nt: TGTGCCAGCAGCGCTAGCGGGGGAGCCGAGCAGTACTTC

v_call: TRBV20-1
j_call: TRBJ1-5
clone_size: -
d_call: -
cdr3_aa: CSARDLGRDNSPQHF
cdr3_nt: TGCAGTGCTAGAGATCTTGGCAGGGATAATTCACCCCAGCATTTT

v_call: TRBV7-9
j_call: TRBJ1-2
clone_size: few
d_call: -
cdr3_aa: CASSLTTGYTF
cdr3_nt: TGTGCCAGCAGCCTAACAACTGGCTACACCTTC

v_call: TRBV12-3/TRBV12-4
j_call: TRBJ1-3
clone_size: many
d_call: -
cdr3_aa: CASSLLDTEDGNTIYF
cdr3_nt: TGTGCCAGCAGTTTATTAGACACGGAAGACGGAAACACCATATATTTT

v_call: TRBV7-8
j_call: TRBJ2-1
clone_size: -
d_call: TRBD2
cdr3_aa: CASSGGAGVNEQFF
cdr3_nt: TGTGCCAGCAGCGGGGGAGCGGGAGTCAATGAGCAGTTCTTC

v_call: TRBV11-2
j_call: TRBJ1-4
clone_size: -
d_call: -
cdr3_aa: CASSLVGGGSNEKLFF
cdr3_nt: TGTGCCAGCAGCTTAGTCGGGGGAGGGTCTAATGAAAAACTGTTTTTT

v_call: TRBV5-6
j_call: TRBJ2-7
clone_size: many
d_call: -
cdr3_aa: CASSFGASEYEQYF
cdr3_nt: TGTGCCAGCAGCTTTGGAGCTAGCGAGTACGAGCAGTACTTC

v_call: TRBV7-3
j_call: TRBJ2-2
clone_size: -
d_call: TRBD2
cdr3_aa: CASSLSGGATGELFF
cdr3_nt: TGTGCCAGCAGCTTAAGCGGGGGGGCCACCGGGGAGCTGTTTTTT

v_call: TRBV18
j_call: TRBJ1-2
clone_size: -
d_call: TRBD1
cdr3_aa: CASSEQGPDLYGYTF
cdr3_nt: TGTGCCAGCTCGGAACAGGGGCCCGACCTCTATGGCTACACCTTC

v_call: TRBV7-2
j_call: TRBJ1-1
clone_size: many
d_call: -
cdr3_aa: CASSLGTSNTEAFF
cdr3_nt: TGTGCCAGCAGCTTAGGGACATCGAACACTGAAGCTTTCTTT

v_call: TRBV12-3/TRBV12-4
j_call: TRBJ1-1
clone_size: many
d_call: -
cdr3_aa: CASSLGSSTEAFF
cdr3_nt: TGTGCCAGCAGTTTGGGCAGTTCTACTGAAGCTTTCTTT

v_call: TRBV6-1
j_call: TRBJ2-7
clone_size: -
d_call: -
cdr3_aa: CASSPDGPGEQYF
cdr3_nt: TGTGCCAGCAGTCCAGACGGGCCCGGCGAGCAGTACTTC

v_call: TRBV24-1
j_call: TRBJ2-2
clone_size: -
d_call: -
cdr3_aa: CATSSSPPNTGELFF
cdr3_nt: TGTGCCACCTCTAGTTCCCCTCCTAACACCGGGGAGCTGTTTTTT

v_call: TRBV2
j_call: TRBJ1-5
clone_size: -
d_call: -
cdr3_aa: CASSEPNGGGNQPQHF
cdr3_nt: TGTGCCAGCAGTGAACCCAACGGGGGAGGCAATCAGCCCCAGCATTTT

v_call: TRBV7-2
j_call: TRBJ2-5
clone_size: -
d_call: TRBD2
cdr3_aa: CASSLGSAGGIQETQYF
cdr3_nt: TGTGCCAGCAGCTTAGGGTCCGCGGGGGGAATACAAGAGACCCAGTACTTC

v_call: TRBV7-6
j_call: TRBJ2-1
clone_size: -
d_call: TRBD1
cdr3_aa: CASRVTGVRGPGYNEQFF
cdr3_nt: TGTGCCAGCAGGGTGACAGGGGTTCGTGGCCCGGGCTACAATGAGCAGTTCTTC

v_call: TRBV7-9
j_call: TRBJ2-3
clone_size: -
d_call: TRBD2
cdr3_aa: CASSFRSGRVTDTQYF
cdr3_nt: TGTGCCAGCAGCTTTCGTAGCGGGAGGGTCACAGATACGCAGTATTTT

v_call: TRBV28
j_call: TRBJ2-2
clone_size: few
d_call: -
cdr3_aa: CASPPADILPPGELFF
cdr3_nt: TGTGCCAGCCCTCCAGCGGACATCCTACCCCCCGGGGAGCTGTTTTTT

v_call: TRBV20-1
j_call: TRBJ2-6
clone_size: -
d_call: TRBD1
cdr3_aa: CSARDLGQGEMGGANVLTF
cdr3_nt: TGCAGTGCTAGAGATTTGGGACAGGGGGAGATGGGTGGGGCCAACGTCCTGACTTTC